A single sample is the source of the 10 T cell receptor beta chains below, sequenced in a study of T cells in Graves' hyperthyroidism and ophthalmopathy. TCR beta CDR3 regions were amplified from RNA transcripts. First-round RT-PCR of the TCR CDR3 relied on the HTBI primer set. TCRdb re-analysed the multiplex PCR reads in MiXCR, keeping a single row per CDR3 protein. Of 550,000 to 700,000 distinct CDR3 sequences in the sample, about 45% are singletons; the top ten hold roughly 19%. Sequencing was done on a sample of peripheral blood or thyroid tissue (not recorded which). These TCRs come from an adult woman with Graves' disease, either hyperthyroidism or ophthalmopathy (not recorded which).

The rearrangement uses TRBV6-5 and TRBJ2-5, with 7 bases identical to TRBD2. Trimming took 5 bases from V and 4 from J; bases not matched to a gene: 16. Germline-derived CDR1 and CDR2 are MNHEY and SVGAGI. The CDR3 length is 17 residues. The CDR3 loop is CASSPHIGLAAVETQYF. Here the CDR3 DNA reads TGTGCCAGCAGTCCCCACATTGGGCTAGCGGCGGTAGAGACCCAGTACTTC.

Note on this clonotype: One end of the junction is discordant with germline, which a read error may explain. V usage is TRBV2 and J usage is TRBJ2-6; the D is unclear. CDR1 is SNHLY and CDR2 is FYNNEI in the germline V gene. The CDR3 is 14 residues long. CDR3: CASSLSDPQVAEAF. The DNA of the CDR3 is TGTGCCAGCAGTCTTTCCGACCCCCAGGTGGCTGAAGCTTTC.

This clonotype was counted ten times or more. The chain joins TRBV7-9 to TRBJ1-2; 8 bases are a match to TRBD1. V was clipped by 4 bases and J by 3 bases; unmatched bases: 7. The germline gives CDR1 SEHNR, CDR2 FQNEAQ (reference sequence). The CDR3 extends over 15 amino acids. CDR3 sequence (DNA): TGTGCCAGCAGCTCGGGACAGGTCGATGACTATGGCTACACCTTC. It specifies CASSSGQVDDYGYTF.

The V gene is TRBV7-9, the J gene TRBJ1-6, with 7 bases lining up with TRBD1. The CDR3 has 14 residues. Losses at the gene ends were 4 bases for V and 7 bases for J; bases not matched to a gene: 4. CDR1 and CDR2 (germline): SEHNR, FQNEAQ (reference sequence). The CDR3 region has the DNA TGTGCCAGCAGCTGGCAGGGGGGCAATTCACCCCTCCACTTT. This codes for CASSWQGGNSPLHF.

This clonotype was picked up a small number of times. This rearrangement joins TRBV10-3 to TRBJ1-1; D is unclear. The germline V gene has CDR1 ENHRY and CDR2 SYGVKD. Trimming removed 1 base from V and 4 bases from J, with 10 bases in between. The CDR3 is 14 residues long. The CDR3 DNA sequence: TGTGCCATCAGTGAGTACAGTGTCGCCACTGAAGCTTTCTTT. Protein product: CAISEYSVATEAFF.

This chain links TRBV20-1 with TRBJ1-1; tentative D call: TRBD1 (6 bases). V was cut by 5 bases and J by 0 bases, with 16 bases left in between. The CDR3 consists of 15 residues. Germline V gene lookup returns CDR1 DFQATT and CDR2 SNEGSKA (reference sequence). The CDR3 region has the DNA TGCAGTGCTCCAAGGGGGGGGACTATGAACACTGAAGCTTTCTTT. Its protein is CSAPRGGTMNTEAFF.

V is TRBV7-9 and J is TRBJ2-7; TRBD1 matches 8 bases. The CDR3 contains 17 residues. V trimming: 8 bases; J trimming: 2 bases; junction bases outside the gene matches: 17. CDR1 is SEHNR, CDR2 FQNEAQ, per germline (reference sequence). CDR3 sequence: CASVFASGQGPTYEQYF. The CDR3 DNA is TGTGCCAGCGTTTTTGCCAGCGGACAGGGCCCTACCTACGAGCAGTACTTC.

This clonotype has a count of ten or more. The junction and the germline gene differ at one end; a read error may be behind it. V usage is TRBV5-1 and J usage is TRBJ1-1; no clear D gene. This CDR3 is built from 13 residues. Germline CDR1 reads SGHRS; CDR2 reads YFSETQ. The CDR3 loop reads CANSLAAGTEAFF. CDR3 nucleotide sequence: TGCGCCAACAGCTTGGCAGCGGGCACTGAAGCTTTCTTT.

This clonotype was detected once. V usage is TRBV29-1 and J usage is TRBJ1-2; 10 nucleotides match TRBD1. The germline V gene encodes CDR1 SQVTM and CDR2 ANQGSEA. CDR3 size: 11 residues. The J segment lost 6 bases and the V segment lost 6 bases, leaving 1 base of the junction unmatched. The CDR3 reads CSVGTGDGYTF. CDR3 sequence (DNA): TGCAGCGTAGGGACAGGGGATGGCTACACCTTC.

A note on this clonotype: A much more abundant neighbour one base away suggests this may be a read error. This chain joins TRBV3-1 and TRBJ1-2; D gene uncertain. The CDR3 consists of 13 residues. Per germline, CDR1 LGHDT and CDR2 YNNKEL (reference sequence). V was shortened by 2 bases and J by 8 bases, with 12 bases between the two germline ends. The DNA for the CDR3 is TGTGCCAGCAGCCAAAATGAGTTACGAGGCTACACCTTC. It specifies CASSQNELRGYTF.